This T cell receptor beta chain was identified in a study of blood T cell repertoires in COVID-19 (dated by TCRdb to the early 2020s). About the study as a whole: The collaborator samples originated in the United States, Italy and Spain and spanned the acute and convalescent phases of COVID-19. A freely available public database, intended as a resource for researchers studying the immune response to SARS-CoV-2, is where the repertoires were released. Where HLA class I and class II types were available, the types were taken from metadata supplied by the sample provider, not from assay-based typing. The material from the prospective study consisted of cDNA or gDNA derived from T cells, B-cell-depleted T cells, or PBMCs. The dataset comprised deeply sampled blood TCRbeta repertoires from subjects exposed to, actively infected with, or recovered from COVID-19. Sample metadata almost always included a de-identified subject ID, COVID-19 status, age in years and sex. Samples came from the ongoing ImmuneRACE study (first 160 participants) plus 1,254 subjects from 6 global collaborators.

The paper as a whole reports these results and caveats: How much clinical and demographic metadata was included differed by source and by participant, and the metadata was provided uncurated.

V gives up 5 bases and J gives up 1 base, and the segment between their germline ends measures 5 bases. From the cysteine up to the phenylalanine, the CDR3 has a length of 12 residues. The entry retains the CDR3 DNA only, 36 bases that are in frame from base 1. Sequences SQVTM (CDR1) and ANQGSEA (CDR2) are obtained from the germline V gene. To note about this clone: It has no known antigen specificity. No much larger clone is present one base from it, and per-base qualities are unavailable.

Each collaborating institution followed its own protocols to collect whole blood in K2EDTA tubes. Collaborator samples were shipped for TCRbeta analysis as frozen whole blood, isolated PBMCs, or DNA extracted from either sample type. TCRbeta CDR3 regions were amplified from genomic DNA using the immunoSEQ Assay, a bias-controlled multiplex PCR. In the paper's pipeline: Within the assay, amplification of reference gene primers was used to estimate how many nucleated cells each sample contained. To quantify the absolute abundance of each unique TCRbeta CDR3 rearrangement, sequence reads were collapsed and filtered. For each sample, productive Simpson clonality was calculated by taking the square root of Simpson's diversity index across productive rearrangements. Entries here come from immuneACCESS through TCRdb and include only in-frame sequences with V and J called. Some clones fail to appear in such tables; in the studies checked, an unresolved V gene covers under half of the shortfall, and the cause of the remainder is unknown. The V and J calls and clone size were taken over from that table, and D and trimming were inferred from the DNA. In all, the sample holds 150,000 or so clones, and 88% of those were seen once. The ten largest clones represent less than 2% of the sample.

The sequence was obtained from a woman aged 55-69 years with acute or convalescent COVID-19. Material for sequencing was peripheral blood. The V and J segments used are TRBV29-1 and TRBJ2-2; the D gene cannot be named for sure. The nucleotide sequence reads as follows: TGCAGCGTTCAACAGAACACCGGGGAGCTGTTTTTT. Its coded protein is CSVQQNTGELFF.